What follows is one T cell receptor (beta chain) and its context. No antigen is known for it. The sample is drawn from a study of tumor-infiltrating lymphocytes in localized non-small cell lung cancer. Here immunoSEQ multiplex PCR was the method, and the copy in TCRdb shows in-frame clones only, minus some. The table includes 6,600 or so clones, 74% detected once. Study results and limitations: TCR sequencing covered a subset of patients with enough tissue. Different pieces of the same tissue were used for each assay. IM1 and IM2 tumors showed no difference in T-cell fraction.

V gave up 3 bases and J gave up 6 bases; unmatched junction bases: 6. CDR1 and CDR2 from the germline V gene are LNHDA and SQIVND (reference sequence). CDR3 length equals 15 residues. The J gene is TRBJ2-1, the V gene TRBV19; TRBD2 agrees at 9 bases. The sample was lung tumor tissue. The sequence was collected from a human donor with non-small cell lung cancer. CDR3 amino acids: CASSIGAGGLNEQFF. The CDR3 coding sequence is TGTGCCAGTAGTATCGGAGCGGGGGGACTCAATGAGCAGTTCTTC.